A single sample gave rise to the 24 T cell receptor beta chains below, sequenced in a study of blood T cells in healthy people across ages. The use of a sample-barcoded 5' primer and a J-beta primer mix characterized a second PCR of about 7 to 12 cycles. TCRdb recomputed calls from the 5' RACE reads with MiXCR, one row per CDR3 protein. The sample carries approximately 1.5 million distinct CDR3 sequences, 30% to 40% recorded once. Sequencing used blood. The receptors here all came from a woman aged 25 to 39 in good health.

CDR3 sequence reads: CSATSISTGGEQYF. The CDR3 coding sequence is TGCAGTGCTACATCAATTTCAACAGGGGGCGAGCAGTACTTC. V usage is TRBV20-1 and J usage is TRBJ2-7, with 8 bases fitting TRBD1. The CDR3 sequence is 14 residues long. The trim removed 4 bases at V and 6 bases at J, leaving 11 bases unmatched. CDR1 and CDR2 from the germline V gene are DFQATT and SNEGSKA (reference sequence).

The gene calls are TRBV7-6 and TRBJ2-1; D might be TRBD2 (7 bases). CDR1 is SGHVS and CDR2 is FNYEAQ in the germline V gene. The CDR3 is 16 amino acids. The V gene lost 0 bases and the J gene lost 5 bases, with 14 bases spanning the gap. The DNA of the CDR3 is TGTGCCAGCAGCTTAGCGCGAGAGGGGGGGGACAATGAGCAGTTCTTC. Residues: CASSLAREGGDNEQFF.

This clonotype was detected only a few times. This chain links TRBV5-1 with TRBJ2-2; 8 nucleotides match TRBD1. Germline trimming cut 2 bases from V and 3 bases from J; bases unmatched to any gene: 6. The CDR3 runs to 16 residues. Germline CDR1 and CDR2: SGHRS and YFSETQ. Here the CDR3 DNA reads TGCGCCAGCAGCTTACAGGGGGTCCGTGACACCGGGGAGCTGTTTTTT. Protein sequence: CASSLQGVRDTGELFF.

This clonotype appeared a few times. V usage is TRBV11-2 and J usage is TRBJ1-1; D gene ambiguous. The CDR3 loop spans 15 amino acids. V lost 5 bases and J lost 0, with 13 bases in between. The germline CDR1 and CDR2 sequences are SGHAT and FQNNGV. CDR3 in amino acids: CASSTEGVMNTEAFF. In DNA form, the CDR3 reads TGTGCCAGCAGCACCGAGGGAGTGATGAACACTGAAGCTTTCTTT.

This chain links TRBV4-1 with TRBJ2-1; D is unclear. Trimming cost V 1 base and J 12 bases, with 10 bases left between them. The CDR3 contains 12 residues. Germline CDR1 is MGHRA and CDR2 is YSYEKL. CDR3 loop: CASSQGGTWQFF. As DNA, the CDR3 is TGCGCCAGCAGCCAAGGAGGAACTTGGCAGTTCTTC.

Remarks on this clonotype: A much larger clone sits a single nucleotide away, making a read error possible. This chain's CDR3 is CAGSGDTYEQYF. The DNA for the CDR3 is TGCGCCGGCAGCGGAGACACCTACGAGCAGTACTTC. The chain joins TRBV5-1 to TRBJ2-7; TRBD2 might be the D (5 bases). This CDR3 comprises 12 residues. CDR1 and CDR2 (germline): SGHRS, YFSETQ.

V usage is TRBV7-8 and J usage is TRBJ1-2; D is unresolved. Germline V CDR1 and CDR2: SGHVS, FQNEAQ. The V end was cut by 3 bases, the J end by 3 bases, with 11 bases between. CDR3 length equals 14 residues. CDR3 nucleotides: TGTGCCAGCAGCTTTGTACAGAGTGACTATGGCTACACCTTC. Translation: CASSFVQSDYGYTF.

A few counts support this clonotype. This rearrangement joins TRBV6-2 or TRBV6-3 to TRBJ2-5; D may correspond to TRBD1 or TRBD2 (5 bases each). The CDR3 spans 16 residues. The V gene's germline CDR1 is MNHEY and CDR2 SVGEGT. Trimming stripped 0 bases from V and 4 bases from J, with 15 bases between. In nucleotides, the CDR3 is TGTGCCAGCAGTTACTCCCCCGGGACCCAGGGAGAGACCCAGTACTTC. Translating it yields CASSYSPGTQGETQYF.

As concerns this clonotype: A much larger clone is a single base away; this may be a read error. This chain joins TRBV20-1 and TRBJ1-2, with D maybe TRBD1 (5 bases). Germline CDR1 is DFQATT and CDR2 is SNEGSKA (reference sequence). The ends were cut back, 7 bases at V and 0 bases at J, with 18 bases in the middle. The CDR3 loop spans 15 amino acids. The CDR3 is CSVPGGLFTNYGYTF. DNA for the CDR3: TGCAGTGTCCCCGGGGGACTCTTTACTAACTATGGCTACACCTTC.

Regarding this clonotype: At one boundary the junction diverges from the germline segment, which might be a read error. The genes are TRBV9 and TRBJ2-1; 12 bases map to TRBD2. Germline-derived CDR1 and CDR2 are SGDLS and YYNGEE. This CDR3 contains 16 residues. The CDR3 region is CASSRLAGVSYNERFF. CDR3 sequence (DNA): TGTGCCAGCAGTCGACTAGCGGGAGTTTCCTACAATGAGCGGTTCTTC. Full variable domain (outside the CDR3, taken from reference TRBV9 and TRBJ2-1): DSGVTQTPKHLITATGQRVTLRCSPRSGDLSVYWYQQSLDQGLQFLIQYYNGEERAKGNILERFSAQQFPDLHSELNLSSLELGDSALYFCASSRLAGVSYNERFFGPGTRLTVL.

The chain has TRBV7-8 and TRBJ2-7; 7 bases match TRBD1. The last part of the DNA fits TRBJ2-5 better; the J call may be wrong. The germline V gene has CDR1 SGHVS and CDR2 FQNEAQ. The CDR3 runs 17 residues. CDR3 region: CASSLEADRSYQETQYF. In nucleotides, the CDR3 is TGTGCCAGCAGCTTAGAGGCGGACAGGAGTTATCAAGAGACCCAGTACTTC.

This chain joins TRBV19 and TRBJ2-4, with D perhaps TRBD2 (6 bases). CDR1 is LNHDA and CDR2 is SQIVND in the germline V gene (reference sequence). Deletions cut 4 bases from V and 4 bases from J, with 11 bases between. The CDR3 covers 14 residues. The CDR3: CASSTRGGKNIQYF. The CDR3 DNA reads as TGTGCCAGTAGTACAAGGGGAGGTAAAAACATTCAGTACTTC.

The rearrangement uses TRBV4-1 and TRBJ2-5; 11 nucleotides align to TRBD2. CDR3 length equals 16 residues. Germline values: CDR1 MGHRA, CDR2 YSYEKL. After removal of 1 base from V and 5 bases from J, the junction contained 6 bases not matched to a gene. The CDR3 loop is CASSQVAGGPSETQYF. In nucleotides, the CDR3 is TGCGCCAGCAGCCAAGTAGCGGGAGGGCCCTCGGAGACCCAGTACTTC.

This clonotype was seen more than once but under ten times. The DNA for the CDR3 is TGCAGTGCTGAAGGGACAACCACCGGGGAGCTGTTTTTT. It translates to CSAEGTTTGELFF. This chain joins TRBV20-1 and TRBJ2-2, with D tentatively TRBD1 (6 bases). Germline CDR1 and CDR2: DFQATT and SNEGSKA (reference sequence). The CDR3 runs to 13 residues. V lost 5 bases and J 4 bases, leaving 11 bases between the germline ends.

This clonotype was observed a handful of times. The rearrangement joins TRBV5-6 to TRBJ2-7; D assignment may be TRBD1 or TRBD2 (5 bases each). The CDR3 runs to 14 residues. Germline-derived CDR1 and CDR2 are SGHDT and YYEEEE. Between the trimmed V and J ends, which lost 3 bases and 4 bases, there was a span of 14 bases. CDR3 in DNA: TGTGCCAGCAGCTCCCGGGACGGGGTGTACGAGCAGTACTTC. As protein: CASSSRDGVYEQYF. The variable domain in full, with the rest retrieved from reference TRBV5-6 and TRBJ2-7, is DAGVTQSPTHLIKTRGQQVTLRCSPKSGHDTVSWYQQALGQGPQFIFQYYEEEERQRGNFPDRFSGHQFPNYSSELNVNALLLGDSALYLCASSSRDGVYEQYFGPGTRLTVT.

The gene calls are TRBV29-1 and TRBJ1-2; possible D gene TRBD1, 5 bases. The V end was cut by 6 bases, the J end by 4 bases, with 12 bases between. This CDR3 is built from 12 residues. Germline V gene sequence: CDR1 SQVTM, CDR2 ANQGSEA. The CDR3 here is CSVHGRAYGYTF. As DNA, the CDR3 is TGCAGCGTACACGGCAGGGCCTATGGCTACACCTTC. The full variable domain, completed using reference TRBV29-1 and TRBJ1-2, is SAVISQKPSRDICQRGTSLTIQCQVDSQVTMMFWYRQQPGQSLTLIATANQGSEATYESGFVIDKFPISRPNLTFSTLTVSNMSPEDSSIYLCSVHGRAYGYTFGSGTRLTVV.

The chain has TRBV28 and TRBJ2-7; D possibly matches TRBD1 or TRBD2 (5 bases each). The CDR3 runs to 14 residues. V was cut by 9 bases and J by 0 bases, with 15 bases left in between. CDR1 MDHEN and CDR2 SYDVKM come from the germline V gene. The CDR3 DNA reads TGTGCCAGTACGGGACCCCTTCGCTCCTACGAGCAGTACTTC. Protein product: CASTGPLRSYEQYF.

The genes are TRBV29-1 and TRBJ2-1; the match to TRBD2 covers 7 bases. After removal of 5 bases from V and 10 bases from J, the junction contained 17 bases not matched to a gene. Germline CDR1 reads SQVTM; CDR2 reads ANQGSEA. CDR3 length: 15 amino acids. The chain's CDR3 is CSVYSGASGGEEQFF. The CDR3 nucleotides are TGCAGCGTTTACTCCGGGGCTAGCGGAGGGGAGGAGCAGTTCTTC.

V usage is TRBV16 and J usage is TRBJ1-1; D not resolved. Germline V gives CDR1 KGHSY, CDR2 FQNENV. The V end was cut by 5 bases, the J end by 7 bases, with 17 bases between. The CDR3 length is 14 residues. The CDR3 region is CASSKQPLRGEAFF. The CDR3 DNA sequence: TGTGCCAGCAGCAAACAGCCTTTGCGTGGTGAAGCTTTCTTT.

This clonotype has at least ten counts. The J gene is TRBJ1-5, the V gene TRBV29-1, with 10 bases matching TRBD1. V lost 6 bases and J lost 2; bases outside the gene matches: 7. The CDR3 contains 15 residues. Germline lookup yields CDR1 SQVTM and CDR2 ANQGSEA. CDR3 sequence: CSVSTGGFGNQPQHF. The CDR3 DNA reads as TGCAGCGTCTCGACAGGGGGCTTCGGCAATCAGCCCCAGCATTTT. Full variable domain (remainder filled in from reference TRBV29-1 and TRBJ1-5): SAVISQKPSRDICQRGTSLTIQCQVDSQVTMMFWYRQQPGQSLTLIATANQGSEATYESGFVIDKFPISRPNLTFSTLTVSNMSPEDSSIYLCSVSTGGFGNQPQHFGDGTRLSIL.

In regard to this clonotype: A much bigger clone sits one base away, suggesting this may be a read error. The CDR3 nucleotides are TGCGCCAGCAGCCAAGTGCGACCTGATGGGACGTGGGATACGCAGTATTTT. This sequence encodes CASSQVRPDGTWDTQYF. V is TRBV4-1 and J is TRBJ2-3; TRBD1 or TRBD2 may be the D gene (5 bases each). V dropped 1 base and J dropped 6 bases, with 20 bases sitting between them. Germline V gives CDR1 MGHRA, CDR2 YSYEKL. This CDR3 spans 17 amino acids.

CDR3 amino acids: CASTPGVPEAFF. CDR3 in DNA: TGTGCCAGCACCCCGGGGGTCCCTGAAGCTTTCTTT. The gene calls are TRBV2 and TRBJ1-1, with D maybe TRBD1 (5 bases). The CDR3 spans 12 residues. Germline V gene lookup returns CDR1 SNHLY and CDR2 FYNNEI. V was trimmed by 7 bases and J by 6 bases, leaving 12 bases between them.

V gene TRBV12-3 or TRBV12-4 combines with J gene TRBJ1-6, with 9 bases fitting TRBD1. Germline trimming cut 3 bases from V and 10 bases from J; bases unmatched to any gene: 13. This CDR3 region has 17 residues. In DNA form, the CDR3 reads TGTGCCAGCAGTTTTCCGGCCGACAGGGGGACGGACTCACCCCTCCACTTT. This encodes CASSFPADRGTDSPLHF.

The genes are TRBV11-2 and TRBJ2-2; D is unclear. Germline V gene sequence: CDR1 SGHAT, CDR2 FQNNGV. Trimming left V 8 bases short and J 1 base short, with 11 bases between. The CDR3 has 14 residues. The CDR3 DNA follows: TGTGCCAGCGGTCTATTGGGGAACACCGGGGAGCTGTTTTTT. It codes for CASGLLGNTGELFF.